A selection of T cell receptor beta chains follows, all from one sample in a study of T cells in Graves' hyperthyroidism and ophthalmopathy. TCRdb reprocessed the multiplex PCR reads via MiXCR and lists one record per CDR3 protein. The sample has hundreds of thousands of distinct CDR3 sequences; 20% to 25% are singletons. Sequenced material: blood. The receptors were gathered from a man aged 30 to 39 with Graves' ophthalmopathy. Each CDR3 is given with its conserved first and last residue. The order of the fields is V gene, D gene, J gene, clone size, CDR3 DNA, CDR3 protein. The D gene is left open where the match is weak. Only some rows state a clone size, as once, few, many or a class for expanded clones.

v_call: TRBV6-2/TRBV6-3
d_call: TRBD2
j_call: TRBJ2-2
clone_size: -
cdr3_nt: TGTGCCAGCAGTTACTCCCCTAGCGGGAGGACCGGGGAGCTGTTTTTT
cdr3_aa: CASSYSPSGRTGELFF

v_call: TRBV27
d_call: -
j_call: TRBJ2-5
clone_size: -
cdr3_nt: TGTGCCAGCAGTTTTGCCTATCAGGCCCAAGAGACCCAGTACTTC
cdr3_aa: CASSFAYQAQETQYF

v_call: TRBV7-6
d_call: TRBD2
j_call: TRBJ2-1
clone_size: -
cdr3_nt: TGTGCCAGCAGCCCTAGCGGGAGGGCCGACAATGAGCAGTTCTTC
cdr3_aa: CASSPSGRADNEQFF

v_call: TRBV30
d_call: TRBD2
j_call: TRBJ2-1
clone_size: -
cdr3_nt: TGTGCCTGGAGTCTAGCGGGAGGGGATGAGCAGTTCTTC
cdr3_aa: CAWSLAGGDEQFF

v_call: TRBV5-6
d_call: -
j_call: TRBJ1-2
clone_size: -
cdr3_nt: TGTGCCAGCAGCGGTAAAAACAGGAGACCTGATGGCTACACCTTC
cdr3_aa: CASSGKNRRPDGYTF

v_call: TRBV27
d_call: -
j_call: TRBJ2-1
clone_size: many
cdr3_nt: TGTGCCAGCAGTTTTCGTCTGGACAATGAGCAGTTCTTC
cdr3_aa: CASSFRLDNEQFF

v_call: TRBV3-1
d_call: -
j_call: TRBJ1-1
clone_size: many
cdr3_nt: TGTGCCAGCAGCCCCGGGACGGAGAACACTGAAGCTTTCTTT
cdr3_aa: CASSPGTENTEAFF

v_call: TRBV10-3
d_call: TRBD1
j_call: TRBJ2-7
clone_size: few
cdr3_nt: TGTGCCATCAGTGAGTGGGACAGGGGTACGGGGCAGTACTTC
cdr3_aa: CAISEWDRGTGQYF

v_call: TRBV4-2
d_call: -
j_call: TRBJ2-5
clone_size: once
cdr3_nt: TGTGCCAGCAGCCAAGATACGACAAGGTACCAAGAGACCCAGTACTTC
cdr3_aa: CASSQDTTRYQETQYF

v_call: TRBV28
d_call: -
j_call: TRBJ2-7
clone_size: many
cdr3_nt: TGTGCCAGCAGTCCCAACATCTACGAGCAGTACTTC
cdr3_aa: CASSPNIYEQYF

v_call: TRBV12-3/TRBV12-4
d_call: -
j_call: TRBJ2-3
clone_size: many
cdr3_nt: TGTGCCAGCAGGGACGGTCGCACAGATACGCAGTATTTT
cdr3_aa: CASRDGRTDTQYF

v_call: TRBV7-9
d_call: -
j_call: TRBJ1-1
clone_size: many
cdr3_nt: TGTGCCAGCAGCGGATGGACGGAGGGCTTTGAAGCTTTCTTT
cdr3_aa: CASSGWTEGFEAFF

v_call: TRBV2
d_call: TRBD2
j_call: TRBJ2-7
clone_size: many
cdr3_nt: TGTGCCCTCTGGGGAGGGACTAGCGGGATCTACGAGCAGTACTTC
cdr3_aa: CALWGGTSGIYEQYF

v_call: TRBV6-5
d_call: TRBD1
j_call: TRBJ1-4
clone_size: few
cdr3_nt: TGTGCCAGCAGTTTCGGGACAGGTGTTAATGAAAAACTGTTTTTT
cdr3_aa: CASSFGTGVNEKLFF

v_call: TRBV18
d_call: -
j_call: TRBJ2-3
clone_size: -
cdr3_nt: TGTGCCAGCTCACCACGGGATAGTACAACTGATACGCAGTATTTT
cdr3_aa: CASSPRDSTTDTQYF

v_call: TRBV7-9
d_call: -
j_call: TRBJ2-3
clone_size: -
cdr3_nt: TGTGCCAGCAGCCCCCTCGGGGTGACAGGAGCTAGCACAGATACGCAGTATTTT
cdr3_aa: CASSPLGVTGASTDTQYF

v_call: TRBV11-1
d_call: -
j_call: TRBJ1-1
clone_size: many
cdr3_nt: TGTGCCAGCAGCTTAGCCGGTTTCAGAAACACTGAAGCTTTCTTT
cdr3_aa: CASSLAGFRNTEAFF

v_call: TRBV5-1
d_call: -
j_call: TRBJ2-6
clone_size: few
cdr3_nt: TGCGCCAGCAGATCACAAGACTCTGGGGCCAACGTCCTGACTTTC
cdr3_aa: CASRSQDSGANVLTF

v_call: TRBV7-2
d_call: -
j_call: TRBJ2-2
clone_size: -
cdr3_nt: TGTGCCAGCAGTCCCGCATACAGGCCCGGGGAGCTGTTTTTT
cdr3_aa: CASSPAYRPGELFF

v_call: TRBV12-3/TRBV12-4
d_call: TRBD2
j_call: TRBJ2-1
clone_size: -
cdr3_nt: TGTGCCAGCAGTTCGGGACTAGCGGAACTTTACAATGAGCAGTTCTTC
cdr3_aa: CASSSGLAELYNEQFF

v_call: TRBV28
d_call: -
j_call: TRBJ1-5
clone_size: -
cdr3_nt: TGTGCCAGCAGTTTGGCCGGGGGGGAAGGGTCAAATCAGCCCCAGCATTTT
cdr3_aa: CASSLAGGEGSNQPQHF